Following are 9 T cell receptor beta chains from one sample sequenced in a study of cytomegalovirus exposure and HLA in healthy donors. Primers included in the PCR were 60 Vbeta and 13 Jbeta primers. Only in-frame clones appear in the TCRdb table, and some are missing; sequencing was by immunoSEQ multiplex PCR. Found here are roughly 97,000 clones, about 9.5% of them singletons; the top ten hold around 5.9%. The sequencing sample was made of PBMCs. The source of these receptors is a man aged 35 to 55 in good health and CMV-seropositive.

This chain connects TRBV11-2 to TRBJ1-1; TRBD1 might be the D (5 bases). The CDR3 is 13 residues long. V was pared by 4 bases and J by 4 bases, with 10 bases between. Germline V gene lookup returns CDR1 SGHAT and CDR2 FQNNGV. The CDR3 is CASSYGGGTEAFF. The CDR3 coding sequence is TGTGCCAGCAGCTATGGGGGAGGCACTGAAGCTTTCTTT.

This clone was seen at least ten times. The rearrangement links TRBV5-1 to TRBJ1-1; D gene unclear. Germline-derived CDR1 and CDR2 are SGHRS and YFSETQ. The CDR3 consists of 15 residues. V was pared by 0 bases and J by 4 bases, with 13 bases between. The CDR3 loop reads CASSLDAATGTEAFF. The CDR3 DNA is TGCGCCAGCAGCTTGGATGCAGCGACGGGCACTGAAGCTTTCTTT.

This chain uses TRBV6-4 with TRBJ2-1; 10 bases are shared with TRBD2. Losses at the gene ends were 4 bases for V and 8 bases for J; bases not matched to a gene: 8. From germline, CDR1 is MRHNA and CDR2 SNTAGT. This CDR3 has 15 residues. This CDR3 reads CASSVRAGGPDEQFF. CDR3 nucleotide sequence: TGTGCCAGCAGTGTTCGAGCGGGAGGGCCCGATGAGCAGTTCTTC.

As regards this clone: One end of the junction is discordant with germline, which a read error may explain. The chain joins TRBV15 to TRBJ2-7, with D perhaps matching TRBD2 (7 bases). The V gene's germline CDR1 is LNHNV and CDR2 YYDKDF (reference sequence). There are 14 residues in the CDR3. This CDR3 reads CATSGEGGIDEQYF. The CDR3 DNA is TGTGCCACCAGCGGAGAGGGGGGGATCGACGAGCAGTACTTC. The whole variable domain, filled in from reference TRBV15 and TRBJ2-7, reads DAMVIQNPRYQVTQFGKPVTLSCSQTLNHNVMYWYQQKSSQAPKLLFHYYDKDFNNEADTPDNFQSRRPNTSFCFLDIRSPGLGDTAMYLCATSGEGGIDEQYFGPGTRLTVT.

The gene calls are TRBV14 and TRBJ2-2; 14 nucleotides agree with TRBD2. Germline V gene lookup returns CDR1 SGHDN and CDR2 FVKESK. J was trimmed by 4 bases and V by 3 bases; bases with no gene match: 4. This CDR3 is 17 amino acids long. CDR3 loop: CASSQGTSGSGTGELFF. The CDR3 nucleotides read TGTGCCAGCAGCCAGGGGACTAGCGGGAGTGGCACCGGGGAGCTGTTTTTT.

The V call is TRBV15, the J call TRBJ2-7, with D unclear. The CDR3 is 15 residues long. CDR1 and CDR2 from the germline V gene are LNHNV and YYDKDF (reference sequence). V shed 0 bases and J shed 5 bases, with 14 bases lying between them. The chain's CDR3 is CATSRDLGEMDEQYF. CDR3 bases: TGTGCCACCAGCAGAGATCTAGGCGAGATGGACGAGCAGTACTTC.

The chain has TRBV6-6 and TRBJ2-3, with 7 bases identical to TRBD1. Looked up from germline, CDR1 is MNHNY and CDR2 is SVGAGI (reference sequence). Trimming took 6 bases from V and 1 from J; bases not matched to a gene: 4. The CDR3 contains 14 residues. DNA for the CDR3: TGTGCCAGCAGCTCCGACAGGGGCACAGATACGCAGTATTTT. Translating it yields CASSSDRGTDTQYF.

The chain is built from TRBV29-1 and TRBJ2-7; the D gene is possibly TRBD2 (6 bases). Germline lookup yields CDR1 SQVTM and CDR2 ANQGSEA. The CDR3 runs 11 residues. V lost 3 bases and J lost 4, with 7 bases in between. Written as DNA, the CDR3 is TGCAGCGTTGACAGCGGGTACGAGCAGTACTTC. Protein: CSVDSGYEQYF.

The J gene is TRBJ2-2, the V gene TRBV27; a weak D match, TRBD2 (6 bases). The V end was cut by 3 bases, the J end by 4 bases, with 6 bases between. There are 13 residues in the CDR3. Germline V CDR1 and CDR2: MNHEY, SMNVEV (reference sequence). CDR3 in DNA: TGTGCCAGCAGTTTGGAGGGCACCGGGGAGCTGTTTTTT. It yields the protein CASSLEGTGELFF.